What follows is one T cell receptor beta chain and its context. Profiling relied on immunoSEQ multiplex PCR, and the TCRdb table lists in-frame clones only, not all of them. The profile shows roughly 210,000 clones, roughly 90% of them singletons. This record belongs to a study of blood T cell repertoires in COVID-19. Background on the study: The United States, Italy and Spain provided the acute and convalescent COVID-19 samples. In each case, the material was cDNA or gDNA derived from T cells, B-cell-depleted T cells, or PBMCs.

The CDR3 has 16 amino acids. The source is a man aged 65 to 85 with acute or convalescent COVID-19. The sample consisted of peripheral blood. The V call is TRBV21-1, the J call TRBJ1-6; the DNA was not used to check the table's D call, TRBD1. TRBV21-1 constitutes a pseudogene. CDR3 DNA sequence: TGTGCCAGCAGCAGACCCGTACAGGACGTAAATTCACCCCTCCACTTT. Protein sequence: CASSRPVQDVNSPLHF.